These T cell receptor beta chains were read from a single sample in a study of OX40 agonist ivuxolimab in advanced cancers. Clones were read by immunoSEQ multiplex PCR, and TCRdb kept only the in-frame ones, dropping some. The sample includes tens of thousands of clones, around nine tenths seen only once; the top ten take around 1%. The sequences come from CD4+ or CD8+ T cells sorted from blood, collected in a trial of the OX40 agonist ivuxolimab. These receptor sequences come from an adult with an advanced solid tumor such as melanoma, head and neck, liver or kidney cancer. Each CDR3 is given with its conserved first and last residue. Fields, in order: CDR3 DNA, CDR3 protein, J gene, V gene, D gene, clone size. The D gene is left open where the match is weak. Clone size is stated in some rows and not others, as once, few, many or a class when expanded.

TGTGCCAGCAGTACAGGAGAAGCTTTCTTT	CASSTGEAFF	TRBJ1-1	TRBV28	-	-
TGTGCCAGTAGTATGAGGGGACAGCACAATCAGCCCCAGCATTTT	CASSMRGQHNQPQHF	TRBJ1-5	TRBV19	TRBD1	once
TGTGCCAGCAGGAGGGACAGGGGCACAGATACGCAGTATTTT	CASRRDRGTDTQYF	TRBJ2-3	TRBV6-1	TRBD1	-
TGTGCCAGCAGCGGACTAGCGGGAGTGGTAAATGAGCAGTTCTTC	CASSGLAGVVNEQFF	TRBJ2-1	TRBV11-2	TRBD2	-
TGTGCCACTAGGGGTTTGGCAAACACCGGGGAGCTGTTTTTT	CATRGLANTGELFF	TRBJ2-2	TRBV19	-	-
TGTGCCAGCAGCAATCGGAGAGAATCCTACAATGAGCAGTTCTTC	CASSNRRESYNEQFF	TRBJ2-1	TRBV21-1	-	-
TGTGCCAGCTCACCACGGGCGGGGGAGAATGAGCAGTTCTTC	CASSPRAGENEQFF	TRBJ2-1	TRBV18	TRBD2	-
TGTGCCTGGAGTGTCCAGAGGGGGGGGAACACAGATACGCAGTATTTT	CAWSVQRGGNTDTQYF	TRBJ2-3	TRBV30	-	-
TGTGCCAGCAGTTACGGCAGAGTCGGTCAGCCCCAGCATTTT	CASSYGRVGQPQHF	TRBJ1-5	TRBV6-5	-	-
TGTGCCAGCAGCCAGAATCAGGGGCTGACTGAAGCTTTCTTT	CASSQNQGLTEAFF	TRBJ1-1	TRBV9	-	once
TGTGCCAGCAGCTCCGGGCTGAGCTCCTACGAGCAGTACTTC	CASSSGLSSYEQYF	TRBJ2-7	TRBV5-8	-	-
TGCGCCAGCAGTGGGCAGAGCCAAGAGACCCAGTACTTC	CASSGQSQETQYF	TRBJ2-5	TRBV10-2	-	-
TGTGCCAGCAGCGACCGGTGGAAATACGAGCAGTACTTC	CASSDRWKYEQYF	TRBJ2-7	TRBV11-1	-	-
TGTGCCAGCAGCCTAAGCGGACAATTGGCCTACTTC	CASSLSGQLAYF	TRBJ2-5	TRBV7-9	-	-
TGTGCCAGCTCACCGAGACAGGGGGTTGATGGCTACACCTTC	CASSPRQGVDGYTF	TRBJ1-2	TRBV18	TRBD1	once
TGTGCCAGCAGCGTAGGGCCGGTCGCGAACACCGGGGAGCTGTTTTTT	CASSVGPVANTGELFF	TRBJ2-2	TRBV9	-	-
TGCAGCACCGCGACAGGGTCGGGGGCCAACGTCCTGACTTTC	CSTATGSGANVLTF	TRBJ2-6	TRBV29-1	TRBD1	-
TGTGCCATCAGTGATCTAGCGGGAGTATACGAGCAGTACTTC	CAISDLAGVYEQYF	TRBJ2-7	TRBV10-3	TRBD2	-
TGTGCCAGCAGCGTAGCACTGTCGGGACTAGCGGCAAACACCGGGGAGCTGTTTTTT	CASSVALSGLAANTGELFF	TRBJ2-2	TRBV11-2	TRBD2	-
TGTGCCAGTAGTATGGGTTCGAACACCGGGTCCAATGAGCAGTTCTTC	CASSMGSNTGSNEQFF	TRBJ2-1	TRBV19	-	-
TGTGCCAGCTCACCAGGGATTCAGGAGACCAGGAACACTGAAGCTTTCTTT	CASSPGIQETRNTEAFF	TRBJ1-1	TRBV18	-	-
TGTGCCAGCAATAGGCCGGGGTCCACGCAGTATTTT	CASNRPGSTQYF	TRBJ2-3	TRBV6-5	-	once
TGCGCCAGCAGCCAAAGCGGGACCGATACGCAGTATTTT	CASSQSGTDTQYF	TRBJ2-3	TRBV5-1	TRBD2	-
TGTGCCAGCAGCCCCGCGGGGGGATTCCGCTATGGCTACACCTTC	CASSPAGGFRYGYTF	TRBJ1-2	TRBV6-5	-	-
TGTGCCAGCAGTGAAAGGAGCGGCCAAGAGACCCAGTACTTC	CASSERSGQETQYF	TRBJ2-5	TRBV25-1	-	-
TGTGCCAGCAGTTTTCGTGGGGTGTACTACAATGAGCAGTTCTTC	CASSFRGVYYNEQFF	TRBJ2-1	TRBV28	-	-
TGTGCCAGCAGCTTAGCCACAGGGATCGATGGCTACACCTTC	CASSLATGIDGYTF	TRBJ1-2	TRBV7-2	-	-